This TCR beta chain was retrieved from a study of blood T cell repertoires in COVID-19. For the study at large: The analysed material was cDNA or gDNA that came from T cells, B-cell-depleted T cells, or PBMCs.

The protocol was immunoSEQ multiplex PCR, while the TCRdb copy is restricted to in-frame clones and leaves out a portion. The repertoire has 94,000 or so clones, 80% to 90% of them found once; the top ten carry 8.1%. This clone occurred once. The CDR3 is 12 amino acids. This clonotype originated in a woman aged 70 to 79 with acute or convalescent COVID-19. The V and J genes are TRBV21-1 and TRBJ1-2. TRBV21-1 constitutes a pseudogene. Input material: peripheral blood. This CDR3 is CASLGGFYGYTF. DNA for the CDR3: TGTGCCAGCCTAGGTGGTTTCTATGGCTACACCTTC.